These 25 T cell receptor beta chains share one sample of origin, sequenced in a study of blood T cell repertoires in COVID-19. Measured with immunoSEQ multiplex PCR; TCRdb has only the in-frame clones, and not every one. The repertoire holds 250,000 to 300,000 clones, with about 90% as singletons. The sequenced sample consisted of peripheral blood. The receptors stem from a woman under 40 with COVID-19, enrolled during active disease.

This rearrangement joins TRBV4-1 to TRBJ2-3, with 9 bases lining up with TRBD2. J gave up 3 bases and V 8 bases, and 6 bases lay outside the gene matches. CDR1 is MGHRA and CDR2 is YSYEKL in the germline V gene. There are 14 residues in the CDR3. As DNA, the CDR3 is TGCGCCAGCTCTGCGGGGGGGCGGACAGATACGCAGTATTTT. Protein sequence: CASSAGGRTDTQYF.

The gene calls are TRBV7-6 and TRBJ2-3; D call uncertain. The germline CDR1 and CDR2 sequences are SGHVS and FNYEAQ. The CDR3 sequence is 18 residues long. V lost 1 base and J 0 bases, leaving 17 bases between the germline ends. The CDR3 loop reads CASSLGQVSLPSTDTQYF. CDR3 coding DNA: TGTGCCAGCAGCTTAGGCCAGGTCTCCCTTCCTAGCACAGATACGCAGTATTTT. The complete variable domain, with remaining parts taken from reference TRBV7-6 and TRBJ2-3, reads GAGVSQSPRYKVTKRGQDVALRCDPISGHVSLYWYRQALGQGPEFLTYFNYEAQQDKSGLPNDRFSAERPEGSISTLTIQRTEQRDSAMYRCASSLGQVSLPSTDTQYFGPGTRLTVL.

The rearrangement uses TRBV6-5 and TRBJ2-7; 7 positions match TRBD1. Germline V CDR1 and CDR2: MNHEY, SVGAGI. The CDR3 runs to 13 residues. J gave up 4 bases and V 6 bases, and 6 bases lay outside the gene matches. The CDR3: CASRQTGSYEQYF. The CDR3 DNA is TGTGCCAGCAGGCAGACAGGGAGTTACGAGCAGTACTTC.

The rearrangement links TRBV9 to TRBJ2-1, with a weak D call TRBD2 (6 bases). V lost 0 bases and J 4 bases, leaving 8 bases between the germline ends. This CDR3 spans 14 amino acids. Per germline, CDR1 SGDLS and CDR2 YYNGEE. The CDR3, as DNA: TGTGCCAGCAGCGTAGGGGGACTTTACAATGAGCAGTTCTTC. Encoded protein: CASSVGGLYNEQFF.

This clone came up once. The J gene is TRBJ2-1, the V gene TRBV18, with D uncertain. The CDR3 runs to 12 residues. The V and J ends lost 3 bases and 9 bases respectively, with 9 bases between them. CDR1 is KGHSH, CDR2 LQKENI, per germline. The CDR3 nucleotides read TGTGCCAGCTCACCGCTAAGTATTGAGCAGTTCTTC. Its translation is CASSPLSIEQFF.

The chain uses TRBV5-8 and TRBJ1-1; possible D gene TRBD1, 5 bases. V lost 5 bases and J lost 4, with 15 bases in between. Germline V gives CDR1 SGHTS, CDR2 YDEGEE. This CDR3 comprises 14 residues. The CDR3 is CASRSRGGSTEAFF. CDR3 coding DNA: TGTGCCAGCAGGTCCCGGGGGGGGAGCACTGAAGCTTTCTTT.

V usage is TRBV5-1 and J usage is TRBJ1-1, with 7 bases that match TRBD1. The V gene end was trimmed by 4 bases and the J gene end by 3 bases; junction bases not matched to a gene: 3. CDR1 and CDR2 (germline): SGHRS, YFSETQ. This CDR3 spans 13 amino acids. CDR3 in amino acids: CASSGGQHTEAFF. The CDR3 coding sequence is TGCGCCAGCAGCGGGGGACAGCACACTGAAGCTTTCTTT.

This clone was counted between two and nine times. The V and J genes are TRBV6-5 and TRBJ1-6; D is possibly TRBD1 (5 bases). The germline CDR1 and CDR2 sequences are MNHEY and SVGAGI. Trimming cost V 7 bases and J 8 bases, with 12 bases left between them. The CDR3 contains 13 residues. CDR3 region: CASKRARDSPLHF. The CDR3 DNA reads as TGTGCCAGCAAGCGGGCCAGGGATTCACCCCTCCACTTT.

The rearrangement uses TRBV9 and TRBJ2-7; no definite D call. Germline-derived CDR1 and CDR2 are SGDLS and YYNGEE. The ends were cut back, 3 bases at V and 2 bases at J, with 6 bases in the middle. The CDR3 consists of 12 residues. CDR3 bases: TGTGCCAGCAGCGACAGTGCCTACGAGCAGTACTTC. Its translation is CASSDSAYEQYF.

This rearrangement joins TRBV12-3 or TRBV12-4 to TRBJ1-2, with 9 positions matching TRBD1. There are 13 residues in the CDR3. The trim removed 6 bases at V and 8 bases at J, leaving 7 bases unmatched. The CDR3 bases are TGTGCCAGCAGCCGGGACAGGGTTGGGGGCTACACCTTC. Its translation: CASSRDRVGGYTF.

This chain joins TRBV5-4 and TRBJ2-3; 11 nucleotides line up with TRBD1. The CDR3 has 16 amino acids. J lost 5 bases, V lost 4 bases, and 9 bases had no gene match. In germline, CDR1 is SGHNT, CDR2 YYREEE (reference sequence). The CDR3 is CASSRGQGARGDTQYF. DNA of the CDR3: TGTGCCAGCAGCCGAGGACAGGGGGCAAGGGGAGATACGCAGTATTTT.

The chain recombines TRBV30 with TRBJ1-2; 9 bases are shared with TRBD1. Losses at the gene ends were 2 bases for V and 1 base for J; bases not matched to a gene: 2. The CDR3 spans 14 residues. Germline V gives CDR1 GTSNPN, CDR2 SVGIG (reference sequence). CDR3 DNA sequence: TGTGCCTGGAGTAGACAGGGGGGTAACTATGGCTACACCTTC. Translating gives CAWSRQGGNYGYTF.

This chain connects TRBV5-1 to TRBJ1-6, with 7 positions matching TRBD1. The length of the CDR3 is 14 residues. V gave up 4 bases and J gave up 10 bases; unmatched junction bases: 8. CDR1 and CDR2 from the germline V gene are SGHRS and YFSETQ. The CDR3, as DNA: TGCGCCAGCAGCCCCGACAGGGAACAGTCACCCCTCCACTTT. It encodes CASSPDREQSPLHF.

The chain recombines TRBV19 with TRBJ2-1, with 7 bases fitting TRBD1. The CDR3 has 11 residues. Germline-derived CDR1 and CDR2 are LNHDA and SQIVND (reference sequence). V dropped 7 bases and J dropped 13; count of bases not matched to a gene: 7. The CDR3 spells CASTTGLEQFF. In nucleotides, the CDR3 is TGTGCCAGTACGACAGGGTTGGAACAGTTCTTC.

The chain uses TRBV5-8 and TRBJ2-2; TRBD2 matches at 13 bases. J lost 5 bases, V lost 4 bases, and 2 bases had no gene match. The V gene's germline CDR1 is SGHTS and CDR2 YDEGEE. The CDR3 contains 15 residues. The CDR3 spells CASSKLAGGTGELFF. The CDR3, as DNA: TGTGCCAGCAGCAAACTAGCGGGGGGGACCGGGGAGCTGTTTTTT.

Here the CDR3 reads CASSYGQGETQYF. In nucleotides, the CDR3 is TGTGCCAGCAGCTATGGACAGGGAGAGACCCAGTACTTC. The V call is TRBV7-2, the J call TRBJ2-5; 8 positions match TRBD1. Germline CDR1 and CDR2: SGHTA and FQGNSA. The V and J ends lost 4 bases and 4 bases, in that order; junction bases with no gene match: 2. The CDR3 contains 13 residues. Full variable domain (remainder filled in from reference TRBV7-2 and TRBJ2-5): GAGVSQSPSNKVTEKGKDVELRCDPISGHTALYWYRQSLGQGLEFLIYFQGNSAPDKSGLPSDRFSAERTGGSVSTLTIQRTQQEDSAVYLCASSYGQGETQYFGPGTRLLVL.

The J gene is TRBJ1-6, the V gene TRBV19; D gene ambiguous. Germline CDR1 reads LNHDA; CDR2 reads SQIVND (reference sequence). The V and J ends lost 3 bases and 1 base respectively, with 7 bases between them. The CDR3 has 15 amino acids. As DNA, the CDR3 is TGTGCCAGTAGTATGCCCGGTTCCTATAATTCACCCCTCCACTTT. It specifies CASSMPGSYNSPLHF.

The sample holds one count of this clone. V is TRBV24-1 and J is TRBJ2-2; D is ambiguous. V dropped 3 bases and J dropped 7 bases, with 8 bases sitting between them. This CDR3 contains 13 residues. From germline, CDR1 is KGHDR and CDR2 SFDVKD. The DNA of the CDR3 is TGTGCCACCAGTGATACCGTCGGCGGGGAGCTGTTTTTT. Its translation: CATSDTVGGELFF.

CDR3 sequence reads: CALRVGLDSEQFF. In DNA form, the CDR3 reads TGTGCCCTTAGGGTCGGTTTGGACTCTGAGCAGTTCTTC. The chain recombines TRBV2 with TRBJ2-1; D might be TRBD2 (5 bases). Trimming took off 11 bases at V and 9 bases at J, with 20 bases between the two ends. The CDR3 sequence is 13 residues long. Germline CDR1 and CDR2: SNHLY and FYNNEI. Using reference TRBV2 and TRBJ2-1 for the parts outside the CDR3, the full variable domain is EPEVTQTPSHQVTQMGQEVILRCVPISNHLYFYWYRQILGQKVEFLVSFYNNEISEKSEIFDDQFSVERPDGSNFTLKIRSTKLEDSAMYFCALRVGLDSEQFFGPGTRLTVL.

In its sample, this clone ranks as medium-sized. The chain links TRBV19 to TRBJ1-3, with D tentatively TRBD1 (5 bases). This CDR3 comprises 15 residues. Germline lookup yields CDR1 LNHDA and CDR2 SQIVND (reference sequence). Between the trimmed V and J ends, which lost 4 bases and 0 bases, there was a span of 10 bases. The CDR3 DNA is TGTGCCAGTAGTAGGGGGGATAACTCTGGAAACACCATATATTTT. Translating gives CASSRGDNSGNTIYF. Full variable domain (outside the CDR3, taken from reference TRBV19 and TRBJ1-3): DGGITQSPKYLFRKEGQNVTLSCEQNLNHDAMYWYRQDPGQGLRLIYYSQIVNDFQKGDIAEGYSVSREKKESFPLTVTSAQKNPTAFYLCASSRGDNSGNTIYFGEGSWLTVV.

Only one count was recorded for this clone. The V gene is TRBV18, the J gene TRBJ2-1; 8 bases match TRBD1. Germline assignment: CDR1 KGHSH and CDR2 LQKENI. Losses at the gene ends were 3 bases for V and 4 bases for J; bases not matched to a gene: 8. This CDR3 comprises 16 residues. This CDR3 is CASSPPGTGFYNEQFF. CDR3 DNA: TGTGCCAGCTCACCTCCCGGGACAGGTTTTTACAATGAGCAGTTCTTC.

This chain links TRBV5-4 with TRBJ2-1; TRBD2 aligns across 8 bases. Looked up from germline, CDR1 is SGHNT and CDR2 is YYREEE (reference sequence). The CDR3 is 14 residues long. V shed 0 bases, J shed 9 bases, and the junction held 5 bases outside the gene matches. The CDR3 loop reads CASSLAGGPFEQFF. DNA of the CDR3: TGTGCCAGCAGCTTGGCGGGGGGGCCCTTTGAGCAGTTCTTC.

The chain is built from TRBV29-1 and TRBJ1-2, with a tentative D call TRBD1 (6 bases). Trimming removed 6 bases at V and 2 bases at J, with 19 bases between. CDR1 is SQVTM, CDR2 ANQGSEA, per germline. This CDR3 region has 15 residues. The CDR3 loop is CSVDRGGTGNYGYTF. CDR3 DNA: TGCAGCGTCGATAGGGGGGGGACTGGAAACTATGGCTACACCTTC.

The chain couples TRBV19 to TRBJ2-3, with D maybe TRBD2 (5 bases). The V gene's germline CDR1 is LNHDA and CDR2 SQIVND (reference sequence). The CDR3 extends over 17 amino acids. Trimming took off 6 bases at V and 1 base at J, with 20 bases between the two ends. CDR3 bases: TGTGCCAGTAGCGTTCCCCCCTCTAGCTTCGGCACAGATACGCAGTATTTT. Its protein is CASSVPPSSFGTDTQYF.

The genes are TRBV6-5 and TRBJ1-2, with a weak D call TRBD1 (6 bases). Germline CDR1 MNHEY, CDR2 SVGAGI. This CDR3 is 15 amino acids long. V was clipped by 2 bases and J by 1 base, with 11 bases between them. The CDR3 sequence: CASSYTQGNNYGYTF. CDR3 in DNA: TGTGCCAGCAGTTACACACAGGGTAATAACTATGGCTACACCTTC.